The following is a T cell receptor beta chain sequence with its context. This entry comes from a study of blood T cell repertoires in COVID-19. Study at large: Acute and convalescent COVID-19 specimens originated in the United States, Italy and Spain. T cells, B-cell-depleted T cells, or PBMCs supplied cDNA or gDNA.

With 3 bases clipped from V and 6 bases from J, the junction kept 8 bases outside the gene matches. CDR1 is SGDLS, CDR2 YYNGEE, per germline. The CDR3 runs to 15 residues. The authors' processing: For nucleated cells, counts were estimated from reference gene primer amplification. The table came from immunoSEQ multiplex PCR; TCRdb's copy has only in-frame clones and leaves some out. The V and J calls and clone size were taken over from that table, and D and trimming were inferred from the DNA. The sample carries 52,000 or so clones, around four fifths recorded once. The V and J genes are TRBV9 and TRBJ1-2; TRBD1 agrees at 10 bases. Material for sequencing was peripheral blood. This TCR was sampled from a man aged 50 to 59 with acute or convalescent COVID-19. The chain's CDR3 is CASSERPGQGNGYTF. CDR3 bases: TGTGCCAGCAGCGAGCGGCCGGGACAGGGGAATGGCTACACCTTC.